The T cell receptor beta chain under discussion was sequenced for a study of blood T cell repertoires in COVID-19. The CDR3 has 15 amino acids. Trimming removed 4 bases from V and 2 bases from J, with 13 bases in between. Germline assignment: CDR1 SGDLS and CDR2 YYNGEE. The protocol was immunoSEQ multiplex PCR, while the TCRdb copy is restricted to in-frame clones and leaves out a portion. The table lists around 97,000 clones, 70% to 90% of them singletons. The receptor was derived from a human donor in a cohort sampled during active COVID-19. The sample was peripheral blood. The chain uses TRBV9 and TRBJ1-3; possibly TRBD1 for D (5 bases). The CDR3 here is CASSPRGDPGNTIYF. DNA of the CDR3: TGTGCCAGCAGCCCCCGGGGGGATCCTGGAAACACCATATATTTT.